The entry that follows covers one T cell receptor beta chain sequence. This entry is derived from a study of CD8 T cells in Susac syndrome. This CDR3 comprises 13 residues. CDR1 is DFQATT, CDR2 SNEGSKA, per germline (reference sequence). The V segment lost 5 bases and the J segment 3 bases; nucleotides outside the gene matches: 1. Controls were healthy donors (matched for age and sex). Purification of the CD8+ and CD4+ T cells relied on negative isolation, and TEMRA cells underwent FACS enrichment. Random hexamers were used to reverse transcribe the RNA input (roughly 0.5 to 1 ug). An immunoSEQ multiplex PCR generated amplified TCR beta CDR3 products spanning 54 Vbeta and 13 Jbeta. TCRdb processed the immunoSEQ multiplex PCR reads anew with MiXCR; each CDR3 protein has one entry. In the table there are roughly 120,000 distinct CDR3 sequences, around 95% of which are singletons.

The rearrangement joins TRBV20-1 to TRBJ2-2, with 9 bases fitting TRBD2. This TCR was recovered from a human donor in good health. The sequencing input was CD4+ T cells from PBMCs. DNA of the CDR3: TGCAGTGCTGCGGGAGGGGACACCGGGGAGCTGTTTTTT. Translated: CSAAGGDTGELFF.